The 8 T cell receptor beta chains given below trace back to one sample, sequenced in a study of glioma-infiltrating T cells listed by TCRdb under 2016. Sequencing relied on an Illumina MiSeq. The iRepertoire nested amplicon-rescue multiplex PCR (arm-PCR) platform was used to amplify TCR alpha and beta CDR3 regions from RNA. TCRdb handled the public reads itself, with Q25 trimming in fastp and clone calling in MiXCR, and kept productive beta chains. For every CDR3 protein sequence, its rows merge into one entry that carries the most common genes and DNA. The sample data list around 190,000 distinct CDR3 sequences, and over 40% of these were observed just once. The top ten constitute around 5.3% of the sample. The specimen sequenced was glioma tissue, nonneoplastic brain tissue, or PBMCs (not recorded which). These TCRs come from a human donor with low-grade glioma or glioblastoma, undergoing nonglioma brain surgery, or in good health (not recorded which).

About this clonotype itself: The CDR3 ends on some other residue instead of the conserved phenylalanine or tryptophan, so this is likely a read error. The CDR3 sequence: CSARDSSPSSNNEQFL. The CDR3 region has the DNA TGCAGTGCTAGAGATAGCAGTCCGAGCTCCAACAATGAGCAGTTCCTC. V is TRBV20-1 and J is TRBJ2-1; the D is unclear. This CDR3 is 16 amino acids long. Per germline, CDR1 DFQATT and CDR2 SNEGSKA (reference sequence).

This clonotype was recorded only once. This chain uses TRBV10-3 with TRBJ2-7; D is uncertain. This CDR3 spans 15 amino acids. Deletions cut 7 bases from V and 0 bases from J, with 16 bases between. Germline CDR1 is ENHRY and CDR2 is SYGVKD. The CDR3 loop reads CAINPKGLSSYEQYF. Here the CDR3 DNA reads TGTGCCATCAACCCGAAAGGCCTCAGCTCCTACGAGCAGTACTTC.

The chain employs TRBV2 and TRBJ2-1, with TRBD1 as a possible D gene (6 bases). V lost 2 bases and J lost 4, with 12 bases in between. The CDR3 consists of 15 residues. CDR1 is SNHLY, CDR2 FYNNEI, per germline. CDR3 loop: CASSEWGHEYNEQFF. CDR3 sequence (DNA): TGTGCCAGCAGTGAATGGGGACACGAATACAATGAGCAGTTCTTC.

Regarding this clonotype: One base away lies a much larger clone, so this may be a sequencing read error. V usage is TRBV11-2 and J usage is TRBJ2-7; D gene uncertain. The CDR3 runs 12 residues. The germline V and J ends were trimmed by 7 bases and 9 bases, with 16 bases remaining between them. The V gene's germline CDR1 is SGHAT and CDR2 FQNNGV. The CDR3 DNA reads TGTGCCAGCATCCCTATTTACGGTGGGCAGTACTTC. Protein product: CASIPIYGGQYF.

This clonotype was recorded many times. V is TRBV2 and J is TRBJ1-5; no clear D. The germline CDR1 and CDR2 sequences are SNHLY and FYNNEI. The germline V and J ends were trimmed by 7 bases and 0 bases, with 10 bases remaining between them. The CDR3 length is 14 residues. CDR3 protein: CASNEDNSNQPQHF. For the CDR3, the DNA is TGTGCCAGCAACGAAGACAATAGCAATCAGCCCCAGCATTTT.

The sample holds a few counts of this clonotype. One end of the junction does not line up with germline, which may come from a read error. The chain couples TRBV5-4 to TRBJ1-2; TRBD1 agrees at 7 bases. The germline CDR1 and CDR2 sequences are SGHNT and YYREEE (reference sequence). The CDR3 has 13 amino acids. CDR3 sequence reads: CANSLGQGGGYTF. In DNA form, the CDR3 reads TGTGCCAACAGCTTGGGCCAGGGGGGTGGCTACACCTTC.

With regard to this clonotype: A much larger clonotype is one base distant, so this may be a read error. This chain joins TRBV10-3 and TRBJ1-1; D gene uncertain. The CDR3 spans 13 residues. CDR1 is ENHRY, CDR2 SYGVKD, per germline. The CDR3 reads CATKKEGNTEALF. Here the CDR3 DNA reads TGTGCCACTAAAAAGGAGGGAAACACTGAAGCTTTGTTT.

The table lists this clonotype with many counts. The V and J genes are TRBV24-1 and TRBJ2-1, with 8 bases lining up with TRBD1. The CDR3 totals 13 residues. Trimming removed 6 bases from V and 6 bases from J; junction bases left unmatched: 3. Germline assignment: CDR1 KGHDR and CDR2 SFDVKD. CDR3 nucleotides: TGTGCCACCAGTAGGACAGGGATCAATGAGCAGTTCTTC. Amino acid sequence: CATSRTGINEQFF.